This is a list of T cell receptor beta chains from one sample in a study of spatial heterogeneity in lung cancer. TCRdb independently ran MiXCR on the 5' RACE reads; one entry per CDR3 protein. The table shows over a thousand distinct CDR3 sequences, with under 20% occurring only once. This specimen consisted of lung tumor tissue, obtained at surgery. These receptors were collected from a male donor with early-stage non-small cell lung cancer. Both conserved end residues are part of each CDR3. Each record gives: D gene, V gene, J gene, clone size, CDR3 DNA, CDR3 protein. A D gene is named only where the DNA matches it firmly. Clone size is given for some rows only: seen once, a few or many times, or a class if the clone is expanded.

>-|TRBV20-1|TRBJ2-5|many
TGCAGTGCTCTCGACCAAGAGACCCAGTACTTC
CSALDQETQYF
>-|TRBV2|TRBJ1-1|-
TGTGCCAGCAGTGTAGGGGTTCGAAAAGCTTTCTTT
CASSVGVRKAFF
>-|TRBV11-2|TRBJ2-3|medium-sized
TGTGCCAGCAGCTACGACTCCTTTACGCAGTATTTT
CASSYDSFTQYF
>TRBD2|TRBV29-1|TRBJ2-5|-
TGCAGCGTTGAAGATCTAGCGGGGGAGACCCAGTACTTC
CSVEDLAGETQYF
>-|TRBV13|TRBJ1-1|-
TGTGCCAGCAGCTTAGCTGAGTCAGGGTCCACTGAAGCTTCCTTT
CASSLAESGSTEASF
>TRBD2|TRBV7-2|TRBJ2-1|medium-sized
TGTGCCAGCAGCTTAGCAAGGTCCGGGACTAGTGAATTGATCTTC
CASSLARSGTSELIF
>TRBD2|TRBV6-5|TRBJ2-3|-
TGTGCCAGCAGTTTCACGGGGGGGCAGGGAGATACGCAGTATTTT
CASSFTGGQGDTQYF
>-|TRBV3-1|TRBJ2-3|-
TGTGCCAGCAGCCAAGGGTGGCGCGGGGGCATAGATACGCAGTATTTT
CASSQGWRGGIDTQYF
>-|TRBV9|TRBJ2-7|medium-sized
TGTGCCAGCAGCGTAGGGGTGGGCCTCTCCTACGAGCAGTACTTC
CASSVGVGLSYEQYF
>-|TRBV7-2|TRBJ2-3|medium-sized
TGTGCCAGCAGCTTCGGGACTAGCACAGATACGCAGTATTTT
CASSFGTSTDTQYF
>-|TRBV5-6|TRBJ1-2|few
TGTGCCAGCAGCTTCCGTTACAGGGCGGCTTCCTATGGCTACACCTTC
CASSFRYRAASYGYTF
>-|TRBV6-6|TRBJ2-1|medium-sized
TGTGCCAGCAGTTACGATCAGGCGGGGTTCGGTGAGCAGTTCTTC
CASSYDQAGFGEQFF
>-|TRBV4-3|TRBJ2-1|many
TGCGCCAGCAGCCAAGCAGGGGCCGATGAGCAGTTCTTC
CASSQAGADEQFF
>-|TRBV27|TRBJ1-1|-
TGTGCCAGCAGTTTACCCGGGGCACCCGGTGGAGCTTTCTTT
CASSLPGAPGGAFF
>-|TRBV5-8|TRBJ1-1|medium-sized
TGTGCCAGCAGCCTTCCGACAGACATGAACACTGAAGCTTTCTTT
CASSLPTDMNTEAFF
>TRBD1|TRBV5-4|TRBJ2-7|many
TGTGCCAGCAGCGTACAGGGGGCCTACGAGCAGTACTTC
CASSVQGAYEQYF
>-|TRBV30|TRBJ1-2|large
TGTGCCTCTAACTATGGCTACACCTTC
CASNYGYTF
>-|TRBV20-1|TRBJ2-4|-
TGCAGTGCGGACAGCCGCCTAGCCAAAAACATTCAGTACTTC
CSADSRLAKNIQYF
>-|TRBV7-2|TRBJ2-5|medium-sized
TGTGCCAGCAGCTCCCTTTACCAAGAGACCCAGTACTTC
CASSSLYQETQYF
>-|TRBV5-1|TRBJ2-7|-
TGCGCCAGCAGCTTGTCGGGGAGCTCCTACGAGCAGTACTTC
CASSLSGSSYEQYF
>-|TRBV3-1|TRBJ1-1|-
TGTGCCAGCAGCCTAAGCGAGGGAGAGAACACTGAAGCTTTCTTT
CASSLSEGENTEAFF
>-|TRBV4-2|TRBJ1-4|-
TGTGCCAGCAGCCGTAGTCAGGGAGAGGGTGAAAAACTGTTTTTT
CASSRSQGEGEKLFF
>-|TRBV30|TRBJ2-3|medium-sized
TGTGCCTGGGGGGCGCAGGCGACAGATACGCAGTATTTT
CAWGAQATDTQYF
>-|TRBV5-1|TRBJ2-3|medium-sized
TGCGCCAGCACAAACGGGGACACTTTGACCACAGATACGCAGTATTTT
CASTNGDTLTTDTQYF
>TRBD2|TRBV12-5|TRBJ2-2|medium-sized
TGTGCTAGTGGTTTGGTAACTAGCGGGAGCGGGGAGCTGTTTTTT
CASGLVTSGSGELFF
>TRBD2|TRBV7-2|TRBJ2-7|-
TGTGCCAGCAGCCCGACTAGCCCCTCCTACGAGCAGTACTTC
CASSPTSPSYEQYF
>TRBD1|TRBV20-1|TRBJ2-7|-
TGCAGTGCTATAGACCCCCGGCAGGGGGCCTACGAGCAGTACTTC
CSAIDPRQGAYEQYF
>-|TRBV6-6|TRBJ2-7|-
TGTGCCAGCAGTTACGACTCAGGGATGCGGGGCAACGAGCAGTACTTC
CASSYDSGMRGNEQYF
>-|TRBV7-9|TRBJ2-1|medium-sized
TGTGCCAGCACCCCCTCTTCCTACAATGAGCAGTTCTTC
CASTPSSYNEQFF
>-|TRBV28|TRBJ2-6|few
TGTGCCAGCAGTCTCCATGGGCTCGGGACTGGGGCCAACGTCCTGACTTTC
CASSLHGLGTGANVLTF
>-|TRBV6-2/TRBV6-3|TRBJ1-2|medium-sized
TGTGCCAGCAGTCGCTCCGGGACGGACTATGGCTACACCTTC
CASSRSGTDYGYTF
>-|TRBV20-1|TRBJ2-7|large
TGCAGTGCAGACTACAGGGACTCCTACGAGCAGTACTTC
CSADYRDSYEQYF
>TRBD2|TRBV20-1|TRBJ2-7|few
TGCAGTGCCCTCGGACTAGCGGAATTCCCCTACGAGCAGTACTTC
CSALGLAEFPYEQYF
>-|TRBV7-8|TRBJ1-1|-
TGTGCCAGCAGCGAAACCGGGACACCGAACACTGAAGCTTTCTTT
CASSETGTPNTEAFF